This T cell receptor (beta chain) emerged from a study of a mutant IDH1 vaccine in newly diagnosed glioma. This table comes from immunoSEQ multiplex PCR, and its TCRdb copy is limited to in-frame clones, with some not included. Among about 94,000 clones listed, just under 90% were seen once. Regarding this clone: Its antigen remains unidentified.

Time point of the sample: week 47, end of study. What each vaccine dose contained was 300 ug of mutant IDH1 20-mer peptide, accompanied by topical imiquimod. The origin of this receptor is a woman in her 50s with glioma. Sequenced here: PBMCs, sampled from a glioma patient whose treatment included an IDH1 peptide vaccine.

CDR3 region: CASSQPRTGESTEAFF. In nucleotides, the CDR3 is TGCGCCAGCAGTCAACCGAGAACAGGGGAATCCACTGAAGCTTTCTTT. The chain combines TRBV23-1 with TRBJ1-1, with 7 bases aligning to TRBD1. TRBV23-1 is assigned to the ORF class and has an uncertain function. Trimming at V came to 2 bases and at J to 4 bases, leaving 10 bases not matched to a gene. This CDR3 has 16 amino acids.